This T cell receptor (beta chain) derives from a study of CD8 T cells in ankylosing spondylitis. Findings of the study overall: Roughly 8 highly homologous variants formed a TCR beta motif that appeared characteristic of ankylosing spondylitis blood. Researchers reportedly found disease-linked clones significantly enriched in matched ankylosing spondylitis synovial fluid. Disease-linked clones proved CD8+ and comparatively uncommon in peripheral blood.

Using quantitative 5'-RACE with molecular barcodes, the authors made TCR beta libraries. TCRdb re-called the 5' RACE reads with MiXCR, one entry per CDR3 protein. This table has roughly 130,000 distinct CDR3 sequences, 8% to 9% appearing once. This clonotype was observed many times. Its antigen is unknown. V lost 6 bases to trimming and J lost 8 bases; unmatched junction nucleotides: 4. Germline CDR1 and CDR2: SQVTM and ANQGSEA. The CDR3 runs 11 residues. The V call is TRBV29-1, the J call TRBJ2-1; 7 bases are shared with TRBD1. This clonotype originated in a male donor with ankylosing spondylitis. Sequenced material: synovial fluid, either unsorted or a sorted T cell fraction (not recorded which). The CDR3 DNA reads TGCAGCGTGGCCACAGGGGATGAGCAGTTCTTC. This sequence encodes CSVATGDEQFF.